The sample holds one count of the clone carrying this T cell receptor beta chain. Its antigen remains unidentified. Germline V gene data show CDR1 as SGDLS and CDR2 as YYNGEE. CDR3 length equals 17 residues. J gave up 0 bases and V 0 bases, and 5 bases lay outside the gene matches. The PCR made use of 60 Vbeta and 13 Jbeta primers. The data were produced by immunoSEQ multiplex PCR, yet TCRdb's version contains in-frame clones alone and is incomplete. The sample yields about 92,000 clones, around 80% seen once. The sample comes from a study of cytomegalovirus exposure and HLA in healthy donors. Study-wide results and caveats: Among TCR beta chains, those listed as cytomegalovirus-associated numbered over 150. The study reported that TCR beta sequences accurately predicted HLA-A and HLA-B alleles in most subjects.

The sample taken for sequencing was PBMCs. The TCR sequence derives from a man between 18 and 35 years old in good health and CMV-seronegative. The chain is built from TRBV9 and TRBJ1-3, with 8 bases that match TRBD1. The CDR3 region is CASSVEITGGSGNTIYF. CDR3 sequence (DNA): TGTGCCAGCAGCGTAGAGATTACAGGGGGCTCTGGAAACACCATATATTTT. The variable domain in full, completed from reference TRBV9 and TRBJ1-3, reads DSGVTQTPKHLITATGQRVTLRCSPRSGDLSVYWYQQSLDQGLQFLIQYYNGEERAKGNILERFSAQQFPDLHSELNLSSLELGDSALYFCASSVEITGGSGNTIYFGEGSWLTVV.